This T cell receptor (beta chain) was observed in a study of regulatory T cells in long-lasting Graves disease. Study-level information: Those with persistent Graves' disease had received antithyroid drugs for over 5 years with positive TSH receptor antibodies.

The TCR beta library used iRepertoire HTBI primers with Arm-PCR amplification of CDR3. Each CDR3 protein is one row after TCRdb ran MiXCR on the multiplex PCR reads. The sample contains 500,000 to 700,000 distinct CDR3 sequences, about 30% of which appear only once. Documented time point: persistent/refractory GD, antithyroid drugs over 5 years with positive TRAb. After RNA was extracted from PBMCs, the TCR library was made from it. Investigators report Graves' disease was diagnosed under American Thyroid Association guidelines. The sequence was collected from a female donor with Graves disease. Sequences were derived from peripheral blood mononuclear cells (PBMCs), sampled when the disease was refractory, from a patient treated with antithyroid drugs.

The CDR3: CASSWVAGGQNTGELFF. CDR3 DNA sequence: TGCGCCAGCAGCTGGGTAGCGGGAGGACAGAACACCGGGGAGCTGTTTTTT. The gene calls are TRBV5-1 and TRBJ2-2; 10 bases line up with TRBD2. V gave up 3 bases and J gave up 1 base; unmatched junction bases: 6. The germline gives CDR1 SGHRS, CDR2 YFSETQ. The CDR3 runs 17 residues. Supplemented by reference TRBV5-1 and TRBJ2-2, the full variable domain reads KAGVTQTPRYLIKTRGQQVTLSCSPISGHRSVSWYQQTPGQGLQFLFEYFSETQRNKGNFPGRFSGRQFSNSRSEMNVSTLELGDSALYLCASSWVAGGQNTGELFFGEGSRLTVL.